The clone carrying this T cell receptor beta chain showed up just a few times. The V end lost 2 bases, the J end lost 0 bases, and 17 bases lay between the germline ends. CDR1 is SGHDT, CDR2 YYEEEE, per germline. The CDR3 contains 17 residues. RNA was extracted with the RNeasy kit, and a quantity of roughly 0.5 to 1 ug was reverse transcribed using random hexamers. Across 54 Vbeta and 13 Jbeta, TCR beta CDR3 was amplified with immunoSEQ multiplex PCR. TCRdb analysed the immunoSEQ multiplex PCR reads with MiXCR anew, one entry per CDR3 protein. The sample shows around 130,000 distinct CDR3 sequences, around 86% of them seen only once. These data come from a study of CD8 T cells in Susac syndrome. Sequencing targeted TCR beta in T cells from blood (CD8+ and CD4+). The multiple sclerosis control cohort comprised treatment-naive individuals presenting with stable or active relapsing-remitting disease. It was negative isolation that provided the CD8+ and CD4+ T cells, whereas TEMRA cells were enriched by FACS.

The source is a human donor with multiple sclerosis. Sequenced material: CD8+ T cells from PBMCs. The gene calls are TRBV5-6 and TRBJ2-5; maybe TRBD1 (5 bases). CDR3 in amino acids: CASSLRRGDSYQETQYF. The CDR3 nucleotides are TGTGCCAGCAGCTTACGTAGGGGCGATTCGTACCAAGAGACCCAGTACTTC.